Listed below are T cell receptor beta chains from one sample, sequenced in a study of blood T cell repertoires in COVID-19. Sequenced by immunoSEQ multiplex PCR; TCRdb stores in-frame clones only, minus some. The table records a few hundred thousand clones, approximately 87% of them present only once. The sample comprised peripheral blood. These receptors came from a man aged 60 to 69 with acute or convalescent COVID-19. Each CDR3 is given with its conserved first and last residue. Fields, in order: clone size, J gene, V gene, D gene, CDR3 DNA, CDR3 protein. The D gene is left open where the match is weak. Some rows have no size entry. The others give once, few or many, or a class for an expanded clone.

abundance: few; j_gene: TRBJ1-5; v_gene: TRBV24-1; d_gene: NA; CDR3nt: TGTGCCACCAGTGATGGAGTACAAAGGAATCAGCCCCAGCATTTT; CDR3aa: CATSDGVQRNQPQHF
abundance: NA; j_gene: TRBJ1-2; v_gene: TRBV27; d_gene: TRBD1; CDR3nt: TGTGCCAGCAGTTTATGGGCCCGACGGGACAGCTTTAACTATGGCTACACCTTC; CDR3aa: CASSLWARRDSFNYGYTF
abundance: NA; j_gene: TRBJ1-1; v_gene: TRBV2; d_gene: NA; CDR3nt: TGTGCCAGCAGTGATTGGAGGGGCATGAACACTGAAGCTTTCTTT; CDR3aa: CASSDWRGMNTEAFF
abundance: NA; j_gene: TRBJ2-7; v_gene: TRBV11-3; d_gene: TRBD1; CDR3nt: TGTGCCAGCAGCCAAGTCGGGACAGGGATCGACGAGCAGTACTTC; CDR3aa: CASSQVGTGIDEQYF
abundance: NA; j_gene: TRBJ2-2; v_gene: TRBV6-1; d_gene: NA; CDR3nt: TGTGCCAGCAGTGAGCAGGGTTCGAACACCGGGGAGCTGTTTTTT; CDR3aa: CASSEQGSNTGELFF
abundance: once; j_gene: TRBJ2-7; v_gene: TRBV7-6; d_gene: NA; CDR3nt: TGTGCCAGCAGCTTAGCCCGGGAAATCTCCTACGAGCAGTACTTC; CDR3aa: CASSLAREISYEQYF
abundance: NA; j_gene: TRBJ2-3; v_gene: TRBV10-3; d_gene: TRBD2; CDR3nt: TGTGCCATCGGACTAGCGGGAGTCACAGATACGCAGTATTTT; CDR3aa: CAIGLAGVTDTQYF
abundance: NA; j_gene: TRBJ1-4; v_gene: TRBV19; d_gene: TRBD1; CDR3nt: TGTGCCGGCGGGGGACAGGCTAATGAAAAACTGTTTTTT; CDR3aa: CAGGGQANEKLFF
abundance: NA; j_gene: TRBJ1-3; v_gene: TRBV7-2; d_gene: NA; CDR3nt: TGTGCCAGCAGCTTAGAACAGGTGGGTATCTCTGGAAACACCATATATTTT; CDR3aa: CASSLEQVGISGNTIYF
abundance: NA; j_gene: TRBJ1-6; v_gene: TRBV6-5; d_gene: NA; CDR3nt: TGTGCCAGCACCGAGGGGGAGTCCTATAATTCACCCCTCCACTTT; CDR3aa: CASTEGESYNSPLHF
abundance: NA; j_gene: TRBJ2-5; v_gene: TRBV7-9; d_gene: TRBD1; CDR3nt: TGTGCCAGCAGCTCAGGACAGGAGCGACAAGAGACCCAGTACTTC; CDR3aa: CASSSGQERQETQYF
abundance: NA; j_gene: TRBJ2-5; v_gene: TRBV5-1; d_gene: TRBD2; CDR3nt: TGCGCCAGCAGTATAGCGGGAGGGCTTTTCGAGACCCAGTACTTC; CDR3aa: CASSIAGGLFETQYF
abundance: NA; j_gene: TRBJ2-5; v_gene: TRBV6-5; d_gene: TRBD1; CDR3nt: TGTGCCAGCAGTTATGGGACAGGGCAAGAGACCCAGTACTTC; CDR3aa: CASSYGTGQETQYF
abundance: NA; j_gene: TRBJ2-5; v_gene: TRBV7-3; d_gene: NA; CDR3nt: TGTGCCAGCAGCCAACTGGAGGGAGAGACCCAGTACTTC; CDR3aa: CASSQLEGETQYF
abundance: NA; j_gene: TRBJ2-1; v_gene: TRBV3-1/TRBV3-2; d_gene: TRBD1; CDR3nt: TGTGCCAGCAGCCAGACCCTACCGGGACAGGGCTCTAATGAGCAGTTCTTC; CDR3aa: CASSQTLPGQGSNEQFF
abundance: NA; j_gene: TRBJ2-7; v_gene: TRBV7-9; d_gene: TRBD2; CDR3nt: TGTGCCAGCGGGGGGGTAAGCTACGAGCAGTACTTC; CDR3aa: CASGGVSYEQYF
abundance: few; j_gene: TRBJ1-2; v_gene: TRBV30; d_gene: NA; CDR3nt: TGTGCCTGGAGTGTACCACAGGATCCGCGGCTCAACTATGGCTACACCTTC; CDR3aa: CAWSVPQDPRLNYGYTF